This TCR beta chain derives from a study of regulatory T cells in long-lasting Graves disease. Only a few counts were recorded for this clonotype. To make TCR beta libraries, researchers used iRepertoire HTBI primers and Arm-PCR of CDR3 regions. Each CDR3 protein gets one entry after TCRdb re-called the multiplex PCR reads with MiXCR. The table has around 400,000 distinct CDR3 sequences, 20% to 25% seen once. Time point: persistent/refractory GD, antithyroid drugs over 5 years with positive TRAb. Generation of the TCR library employed RNA extracted from PBMCs. This TCR derives from a female donor with Graves disease. The sample was peripheral blood mononuclear cells (PBMCs), taken when the disease was refractory, from a patient treated with antithyroid drugs.

The CDR3 here is CASRAPSSYNEQFF. In DNA form, the CDR3 reads TGTGCCAGCAGAGCGCCGAGCTCCTACAATGAGCAGTTCTTC. This chain uses TRBV2 with TRBJ2-1; no definite D call. CDR3 length: 14 amino acids. Trimming left V 6 bases short and J 0 bases short, with 9 bases between. Per the germline V gene, CDR1 is SNHLY and CDR2 is FYNNEI.